A single sample is the source of the 21 T cell receptor beta chains below, sequenced in a study of blood T cell repertoires in COVID-19. Sequencing was performed with immunoSEQ multiplex PCR; in TCRdb, only in-frame clones are kept and a portion is missing. The sample has about 31,000 clones; roughly nine tenths are singletons. Sequenced material: peripheral blood. The receptors were sampled from a human donor in a cohort sampled during active COVID-19.

This clone was seen once. This sequence joins TRBV24-1 and TRBJ2-3, with 8 nucleotides matching TRBD2. Unmatched junction bases numbered 8, after V lost 4 bases and J lost 0 bases. Germline V gene lookup returns CDR1 KGHDR and CDR2 SFDVKD. The CDR3 is made up of 17 amino acids. The CDR3 nucleotides are TGTGCCACCAGTGACCCCCCGGGAGGGCCCAGCACAGATACGCAGTATTTT. Translated, it gives CATSDPPGGPSTDTQYF.

The chain employs TRBV6-6 and TRBJ2-7; 13 nucleotides agree with TRBD2. V gave up 7 bases and J gave up 2 bases; unmatched junction bases: 2. The CDR3 covers 14 residues. CDR1 and CDR2 from the germline V gene are MNHNY and SVGAGI (reference sequence). CDR3 sequence reads: CASMGTSGAYEQYV. The CDR3 region has the DNA TGTGCCAGCATGGGGACTAGCGGGGCCTACGAGCAGTACGTC.

The chain links TRBV3-1 (or the pseudogene TRBV3-2) to TRBJ1-5; possible D gene TRBD1, 6 bases. Germline CDR1 reads LGHDT; CDR2 reads YNNKEL (reference sequence). Trimming left V 0 bases short and J 6 bases short, with 12 bases between. CDR3 size: 15 residues. CDR3 in amino acids: CASSQEGGWGQPQHF. CDR3 nucleotide sequence: TGTGCCAGCAGCCAAGAAGGGGGATGGGGTCAGCCCCAGCATTTT.

The gene calls are TRBV5-1 and TRBJ2-3; tentatively, D is TRBD2 (5 bases). The CDR3 runs to 16 residues. Trimming took 4 bases from V and 0 from J, leaving 15 bases between them. Germline CDR1 is SGHRS and CDR2 is YFSETQ. The CDR3, as DNA: TGCGCCAGCAGCGCTATGGACTCCTCTAGCACAGATACGCAGTATTTT. It encodes CASSAMDSSSTDTQYF.

The chain links TRBV2 to TRBJ2-2; 7 nucleotides match TRBD1. V lost 6 bases and J lost 3; bases outside the gene matches: 7. Germline V CDR1 and CDR2: SNHLY, FYNNEI. The CDR3 loop spans 15 amino acids. The CDR3 coding sequence is TGTGCCAGCAGCCTACAGGGGTCCGACACCGGGGAGCTGTTTTTT. Encoded protein: CASSLQGSDTGELFF.

The chain couples TRBV5-4 to TRBJ2-5, with TRBD2 matching over 7 bases. The germline V gene encodes CDR1 SGHNT and CDR2 YYREEE (reference sequence). The CDR3 is made up of 13 amino acids. With V trimmed by 4 bases and J by 0 bases, 0 bases remained unmatched. Here the CDR3 DNA reads TGTGCCAGCAGCCGGGGGGACCAAGAGACCCAGTACTTC. Translating gives CASSRGDQETQYF. Full variable domain (rest looked up from reference TRBV5-4 and TRBJ2-5): ETGVTQSPTHLIKTRGQQVTLRCSSQSGHNTVSWYQQALGQGPQFIFQYYREEENGRGNFPPRFSGLQFPNYSSELNVNALELDDSALYLCASSRGDQETQYFGPGTRLLVL.

The chain joins TRBV21-1 to TRBJ1-4; TRBD1, as called in the table, went unchecked against the DNA. TRBV21-1 is flagged as a pseudogene. The CDR3 consists of 20 residues. CDR3 in amino acids: CASSKTKADRRGSSNEKLFF. The CDR3 nucleotides are TGTGCCAGCAGCAAGACGAAAGCAGATCGCAGGGGAAGCTCTAATGAAAAACTGTTTTTT.

The genes are TRBV6-5 and TRBJ2-1, with 8 positions matching TRBD2. CDR1 is MNHEY and CDR2 is SVGAGI in the germline V gene. This CDR3 has 16 amino acids. The trim removed 1 base at V and 0 bases at J, leaving 2 bases unmatched. Here the CDR3 DNA reads TGTGCCAGCAGTTACTATAGCGGGACCTCCTACAATGAGCAGTTCTTC. Translated, it gives CASSYYSGTSYNEQFF.

The chain combines TRBV2 with TRBJ2-1; 10 bases map to TRBD2. The junction had 10 bases not matched to a gene; V was cut back by 7 bases and J by 4 bases. CDR1 and CDR2 from the germline V gene are SNHLY and FYNNEI. CDR3 length: 16 amino acids. The CDR3 reads CASTGTSDLGYNEQFF. DNA of the CDR3: TGTGCCAGCACCGGGACTAGCGATTTGGGTTACAATGAGCAGTTCTTC.

The chain combines TRBV27 with TRBJ1-2; the match to TRBD1 covers 10 bases. This CDR3 has 14 residues. V dropped 6 bases and J dropped 4; count of bases not matched to a gene: 5. Germline V gives CDR1 MNHEY, CDR2 SMNVEV (reference sequence). The CDR3 spells CASSRDRGVYGYTF. Written as DNA, the CDR3 is TGTGCCAGCAGCCGGGACAGGGGCGTCTATGGCTACACCTTC.

This clone was detected only once. The chain is built from TRBV6-5 and TRBJ1-1; the D is unclear. The germline gives CDR1 MNHEY, CDR2 SVGAGI. V lost 7 bases and J lost 0, with 15 bases in between. The CDR3 extends over 15 amino acids. Written as DNA, the CDR3 is TGTGCCAGCATCCGCCAGGCGGGCATGAACACTGAAGCTTTCTTT. It is translated as CASIRQAGMNTEAFF.

The chain uses TRBV10-3 and TRBJ1-2; 8 nucleotides match TRBD1. CDR3 length: 13 amino acids. J lost 2 bases, V lost 9 bases, and 5 bases had no gene match. Germline values: CDR1 ENHRY, CDR2 SYGVKD. The DNA for the CDR3 is TGTGCCATAGGACAGGGCCTAAACTATGGCTACACCTTC. Protein product: CAIGQGLNYGYTF.

The chain recombines TRBV5-1 with TRBJ2-3; 9 bases match TRBD1. Germline values: CDR1 SGHRS, CDR2 YFSETQ. Trimming cost V 5 bases and J 0 bases; bases outside gene matches: 4. The CDR3 covers 15 residues. The CDR3 loop is CASRTGGGSTDTQYF. Here the CDR3 DNA reads TGCGCCAGCAGGACAGGGGGAGGAAGCACAGATACGCAGTATTTT.

The genes are TRBV5-1 and TRBJ2-3, with D tentatively TRBD1 (6 bases). The V end lost 6 bases, the J end lost 4 bases, and 18 bases lay between the germline ends. The CDR3 length is 15 residues. Germline-derived CDR1 and CDR2 are SGHRS and YFSETQ. For the CDR3, the DNA is TGCGCCAGCATGGTTGAGGCGAACAGGGCAGATACGCAGTATTTT. Its translation: CASMVEANRADTQYF.

This sequence joins TRBV18 and TRBJ2-3; 7 bases are shared with TRBD1. Losses at the gene ends were 1 base for V and 1 base for J; bases not matched to a gene: 5. Germline loops: CDR1 KGHSH, CDR2 LQKENI. The CDR3 consists of 16 residues. The CDR3 reads CASSPQGALGTDTQYF. CDR3 DNA: TGTGCCAGCTCACCACAGGGGGCGCTAGGCACAGATACGCAGTATTTT.

V usage is TRBV15 and J usage is TRBJ1-2, with D perhaps matching TRBD1 (5 bases). V lost 5 bases, J lost 2 bases, and 15 bases lay in between. Germline lookup yields CDR1 LNHNV and CDR2 YYDKDF (reference sequence). This CDR3 spans 15 amino acids. The CDR3 DNA reads as TGTGCCACCAGCGGGGCCCAGGGCGCAAACTATGGCTACACCTTC. Amino acid sequence: CATSGAQGANYGYTF.

The genes are TRBV19 and TRBJ1-1; D is ambiguous. Germline CDR1 and CDR2: LNHDA and SQIVND (reference sequence). This CDR3 has 13 residues. Trimming took 8 bases from V and 5 from J, leaving 15 bases between them. The CDR3 loop is CASGLLGRTEAFF. The CDR3 bases are TGTGCCAGTGGACTTCTCGGAAGGACTGAAGCTTTCTTT.

This chain links TRBV19 with TRBJ2-7, with D hard to call. Looked up from germline, CDR1 is LNHDA and CDR2 is SQIVND (reference sequence). The CDR3 loop spans 12 amino acids. The V gene lost 4 bases and the J gene lost 2 bases, with 6 bases spanning the gap. For the CDR3, the DNA is TGTGCCAGTAGTACGTGTCCCTACGAGCAGTACGTC. Translated: CASSTCPYEQYV.

This clone was counted only a few times. The V call is TRBV5-1, the J call TRBJ1-6; 7 nucleotides align to TRBD1. The CDR3 has 14 amino acids. The V gene end was trimmed by 4 bases and the J gene end by 6 bases; junction bases not matched to a gene: 4. Germline V lookup: CDR1 SGHRS, CDR2 YFSETQ. DNA of the CDR3: TGCGCCAGCAGCAGGGACAGCCTTAATTCACCCCTCCACTTT. This translates into CASSRDSLNSPLHF.

The rearrangement links TRBV19 to TRBJ2-2; tentative D call: TRBD1 (6 bases). Trimming pared 0 bases from V and 2 bases from J, leaving 10 bases between. Germline V CDR1 and CDR2: LNHDA, SQIVND (reference sequence). The CDR3 totals 16 residues. CDR3 coding DNA: TGTGCCAGTAGTATAGATCCAGGGGTTAACACCGGGGAGCTGTTTTTT. Translation gives CASSIDPGVNTGELFF.

The gene calls are TRBV19 and TRBJ2-4; 14 nucleotides line up with TRBD2. This CDR3 is built from 21 residues. Germline V gives CDR1 LNHDA, CDR2 SQIVND (reference sequence). Trimming at V came to 7 bases and at J to 8 bases, leaving 25 bases not matched to a gene. The CDR3 DNA is TGTGCCAGTAAAGACGGCAGGGGGACCGGGACTAGCGGGAGCCGTCTGGACATTCAGTACTTC. Amino acid sequence: CASKDGRGTGTSGSRLDIQYF.